Listed below are T cell receptor beta chains from one sample, sequenced in a study of siplizumab effects on memory and regulatory T cells. Profiling relied on immunoSEQ multiplex PCR, and the TCRdb table lists in-frame clones only, not all of them. Of fewer than 120,000 clones detected, roughly 89% appear once; the ten largest clones hold 1.3%. Sequencing used CD4+ T cells sorted from blood. These receptor sequences come from a human donor in good health. CDR3s leave out the opening cysteine and the closing phenylalanine or tryptophan. Each record gives: V gene, J gene, CDR3 protein.

v_gene: TRBV7-9; j_gene: TRBJ2-5; CDR3aa: ASSGAPVVQMYQETQY
v_gene: TRBV18; j_gene: TRBJ1-1; CDR3aa: ASSARDNLNTEAF
v_gene: TRBV5-6; j_gene: TRBJ2-1; CDR3aa: ASSSTRQGRNEQF
v_gene: TRBV12-5; j_gene: TRBJ2-3; CDR3aa: ASGTGQGRTDTQY
v_gene: TRBV19; j_gene: TRBJ2-7; CDR3aa: ASSRSGALYEQY
v_gene: TRBV7-2; j_gene: TRBJ2-7; CDR3aa: ASSLGAVGSRH
v_gene: TRBV7-9; j_gene: TRBJ2-7; CDR3aa: ASSPPLGTGGNHEQY
v_gene: TRBV11-2; j_gene: TRBJ2-2; CDR3aa: ASSPRLAGGELF
v_gene: TRBV5-1; j_gene: TRBJ2-1; CDR3aa: ASSADGHGSDEQF
v_gene: TRBV18; j_gene: TRBJ1-1; CDR3aa: ASSPEHLNTEAF
v_gene: TRBV18; j_gene: TRBJ1-1; CDR3aa: ASSPQGPNTEAF
v_gene: TRBV6-5; j_gene: TRBJ2-7; CDR3aa: ASSYDPQGESYEQY
v_gene: TRBV10-1; j_gene: TRBJ1-1; CDR3aa: ASSKQGRNTEAF
v_gene: TRBV5-6; j_gene: TRBJ1-3; CDR3aa: ASSLVGRLVGNTIY
v_gene: TRBV5-1; j_gene: TRBJ2-5; CDR3aa: ASSSTRGSTETQY
v_gene: TRBV5-1; j_gene: TRBJ2-1; CDR3aa: ASSLEWGLDRQF
v_gene: TRBV2; j_gene: TRBJ2-3; CDR3aa: ASSVTDTDTQY
v_gene: TRBV6-5; j_gene: TRBJ1-1; CDR3aa: ASSIYGRTNTEAF
v_gene: TRBV9; j_gene: TRBJ1-2; CDR3aa: ASSERDGYYGYT
v_gene: TRBV7-2; j_gene: TRBJ2-7; CDR3aa: ASSSVWGSRDEQY
v_gene: TRBV5-4; j_gene: TRBJ2-3; CDR3aa: ASSYWGTDTQY
v_gene: TRBV5-6; j_gene: TRBJ2-4; CDR3aa: ASSLAKNIQY
v_gene: TRBV2; j_gene: TRBJ2-7; CDR3aa: ASSEGNRGLYEQY
v_gene: TRBV5-1; j_gene: TRBJ1-2; CDR3aa: ASSLTPFLNYGYT
v_gene: TRBV2; j_gene: TRBJ1-1; CDR3aa: ASRGLQGVPEAF
v_gene: TRBV5-1; j_gene: TRBJ1-4; CDR3aa: ASRSQGGTNEKLF
v_gene: TRBV5-6; j_gene: TRBJ1-5; CDR3aa: ASEKTGAGNQPQH
v_gene: TRBV4-1; j_gene: TRBJ2-7; CDR3aa: ASSQDGASGRFSYEQY
v_gene: TRBV9; j_gene: TRBJ2-2; CDR3aa: ASRWGVSTGELF
v_gene: TRBV5-1; j_gene: TRBJ1-1; CDR3aa: ASSSVDGMNTEAF
v_gene: TRBV18; j_gene: TRBJ1-6; CDR3aa: ASSPIERRYNSPLH
v_gene: TRBV2; j_gene: TRBJ2-7; CDR3aa: ASSDQGPTYEQY
v_gene: TRBV29-1; j_gene: TRBJ1-6; CDR3aa: SVAPSYNSPLH
v_gene: TRBV20-1; j_gene: TRBJ2-7; CDR3aa: SAREVYGQY
v_gene: TRBV11-3; j_gene: TRBJ2-6; CDR3aa: ASSSGDSGANVLT
v_gene: TRBV7-2; j_gene: TRBJ2-3; CDR3aa: ASSLGASRGDTQY
v_gene: TRBV15; j_gene: TRBJ1-4; CDR3aa: ATSRGGNEKLF
v_gene: TRBV5-4; j_gene: TRBJ1-1; CDR3aa: ASSPSTGMFTEAF